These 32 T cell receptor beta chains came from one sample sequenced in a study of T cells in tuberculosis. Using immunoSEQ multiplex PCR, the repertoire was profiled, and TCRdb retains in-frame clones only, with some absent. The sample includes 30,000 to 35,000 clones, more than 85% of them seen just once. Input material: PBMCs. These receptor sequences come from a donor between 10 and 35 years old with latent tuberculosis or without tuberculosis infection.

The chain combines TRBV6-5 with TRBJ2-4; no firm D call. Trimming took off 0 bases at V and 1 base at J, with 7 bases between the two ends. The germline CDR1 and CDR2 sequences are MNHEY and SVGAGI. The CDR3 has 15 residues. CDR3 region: CASSYSSMAKNIQYF. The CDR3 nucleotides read TGTGCCAGCAGTTACTCAAGCATGGCCAAAAACATTCAGTACTTC.

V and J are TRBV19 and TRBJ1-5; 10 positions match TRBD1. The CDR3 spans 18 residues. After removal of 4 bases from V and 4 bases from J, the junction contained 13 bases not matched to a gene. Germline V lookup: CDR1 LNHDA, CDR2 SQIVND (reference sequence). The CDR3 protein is CASSTRDRGSLRNQPQHF. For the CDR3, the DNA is TGTGCCAGTAGTACCCGGGACAGGGGATCCCTAAGAAATCAGCCCCAGCATTTT.

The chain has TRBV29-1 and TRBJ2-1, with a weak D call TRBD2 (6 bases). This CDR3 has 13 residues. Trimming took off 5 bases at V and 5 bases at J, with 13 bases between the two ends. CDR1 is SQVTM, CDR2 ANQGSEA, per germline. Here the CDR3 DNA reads TGCAGCGTTCGGGCTAGCGCCAACAATGAGCAGTTCTTC. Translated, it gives CSVRASANNEQFF.

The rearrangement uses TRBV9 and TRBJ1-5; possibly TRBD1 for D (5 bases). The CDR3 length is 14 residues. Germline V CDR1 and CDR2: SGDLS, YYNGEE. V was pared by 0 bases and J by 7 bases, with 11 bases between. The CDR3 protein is CASSVGESGQPQHF. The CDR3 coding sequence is TGTGCCAGCAGCGTAGGGGAATCAGGGCAGCCCCAGCATTTT.

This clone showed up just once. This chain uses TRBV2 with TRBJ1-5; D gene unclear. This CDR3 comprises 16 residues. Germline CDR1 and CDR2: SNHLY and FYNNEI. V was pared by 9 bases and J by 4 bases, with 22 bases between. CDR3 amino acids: CASSPPPQAFNQPQHF. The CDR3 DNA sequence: TGTGCCAGTAGTCCTCCCCCCCAGGCTTTTAATCAGCCCCAGCATTTT.

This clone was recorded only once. The CDR3 spells CASSLRDEQFF. The CDR3, as DNA: TGTGCCAGCAGCCTCAGGGATGAGCAGTTCTTC. The chain employs TRBV11-3 and TRBJ2-1; possible D gene TRBD1, 5 bases. The CDR3 sequence is 11 residues long. The V end was cut by 5 bases, the J end by 8 bases, with 7 bases between. Germline lookup yields CDR1 SGHNT and CDR2 YENEEA.

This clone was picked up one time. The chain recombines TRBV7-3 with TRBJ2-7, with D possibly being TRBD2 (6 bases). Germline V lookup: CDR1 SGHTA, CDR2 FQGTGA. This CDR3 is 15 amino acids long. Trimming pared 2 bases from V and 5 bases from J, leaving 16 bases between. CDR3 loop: CASSLGVGGVDEQYF. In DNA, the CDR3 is TGTGCCAGCAGCTTAGGGGTGGGAGGCGTCGACGAGCAGTACTTC.

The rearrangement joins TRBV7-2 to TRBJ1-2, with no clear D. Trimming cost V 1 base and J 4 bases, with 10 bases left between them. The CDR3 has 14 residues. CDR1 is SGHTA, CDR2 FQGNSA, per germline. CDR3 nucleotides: TGTGCCAGCAGCTTAGACGGAGTACCCTATGGCTACACCTTC. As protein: CASSLDGVPYGYTF.

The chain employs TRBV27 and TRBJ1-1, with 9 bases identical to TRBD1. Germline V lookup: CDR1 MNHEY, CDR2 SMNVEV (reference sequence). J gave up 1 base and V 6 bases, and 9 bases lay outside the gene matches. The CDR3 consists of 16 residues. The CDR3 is CASRIQGAMANTEAFF. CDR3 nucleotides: TGTGCCAGCAGGATACAGGGGGCTATGGCGAACACTGAAGCTTTCTTT.

The CDR3 loop is CASRSSRDRAHEQYF. The CDR3, as DNA: TGTGCCAGCAGGTCATCCCGGGACAGGGCCCACGAGCAGTACTTC. The genes are TRBV6-1 and TRBJ2-7; 9 bases agree with TRBD1. The CDR3 consists of 15 residues. V lost 6 bases and J lost 5; bases outside the gene matches: 11. Germline CDR1 reads MNHNS; CDR2 reads SASEGT.

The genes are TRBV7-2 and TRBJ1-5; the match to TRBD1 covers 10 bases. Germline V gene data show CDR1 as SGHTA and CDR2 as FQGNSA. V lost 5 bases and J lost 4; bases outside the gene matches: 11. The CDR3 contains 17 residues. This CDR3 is CASSLRQGAYDNQPQHF. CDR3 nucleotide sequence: TGTGCCAGCAGCCTCCGACAGGGGGCTTACGATAATCAGCCCCAGCATTTT. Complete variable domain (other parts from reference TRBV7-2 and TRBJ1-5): GAGVSQSPSNKVTEKGKDVELRCDPISGHTALYWYRQSLGQGLEFLIYFQGNSAPDKSGLPSDRFSAERTGGSVSTLTIQRTQQEDSAVYLCASSLRQGAYDNQPQHFGDGTRLSIL.

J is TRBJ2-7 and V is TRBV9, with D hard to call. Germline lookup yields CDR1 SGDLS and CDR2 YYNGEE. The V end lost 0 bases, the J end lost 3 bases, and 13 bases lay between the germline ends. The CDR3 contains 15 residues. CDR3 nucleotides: TGTGCCAGCAGCGTAGCCGGTGGATCGGGCTACGAGCAGTACTTC. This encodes CASSVAGGSGYEQYF.

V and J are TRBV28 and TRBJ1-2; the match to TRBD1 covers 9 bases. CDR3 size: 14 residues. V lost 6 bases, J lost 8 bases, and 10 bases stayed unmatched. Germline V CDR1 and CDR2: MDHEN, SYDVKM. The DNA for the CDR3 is TGTGCCAGCAGGGGGGTCCGGACAGGGGAGGGCTACACCTTC. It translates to CASRGVRTGEGYTF.

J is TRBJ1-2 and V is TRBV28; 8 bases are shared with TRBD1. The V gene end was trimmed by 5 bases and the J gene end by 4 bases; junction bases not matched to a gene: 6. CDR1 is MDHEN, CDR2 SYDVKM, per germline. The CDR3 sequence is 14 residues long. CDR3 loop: CASSVLQGVYGYTF. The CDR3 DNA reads TGTGCCAGCAGTGTCCTACAGGGGGTCTATGGCTACACCTTC.

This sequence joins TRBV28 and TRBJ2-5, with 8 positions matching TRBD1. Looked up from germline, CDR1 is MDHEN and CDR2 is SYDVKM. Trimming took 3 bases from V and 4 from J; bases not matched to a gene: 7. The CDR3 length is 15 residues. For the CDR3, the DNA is TGTGCCAGCAGTTTCGAGACCAGGGGGCCAGAGACCCAGTACTTC. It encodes CASSFETRGPETQYF.

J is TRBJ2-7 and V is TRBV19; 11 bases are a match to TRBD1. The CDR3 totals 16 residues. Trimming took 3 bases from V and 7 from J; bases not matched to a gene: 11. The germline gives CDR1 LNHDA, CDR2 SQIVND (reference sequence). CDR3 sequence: CASSIRGGQGAFEQYF. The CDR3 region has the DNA TGTGCCAGTAGTATCAGGGGAGGACAGGGGGCCTTTGAGCAGTACTTC.

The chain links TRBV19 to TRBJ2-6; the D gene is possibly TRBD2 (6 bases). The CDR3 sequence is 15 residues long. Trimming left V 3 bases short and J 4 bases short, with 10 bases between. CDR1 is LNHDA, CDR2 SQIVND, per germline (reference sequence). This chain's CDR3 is CASSIGGAGANVLTF. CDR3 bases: TGTGCCAGTAGTATTGGAGGGGCCGGGGCCAACGTCCTGACTTTC.

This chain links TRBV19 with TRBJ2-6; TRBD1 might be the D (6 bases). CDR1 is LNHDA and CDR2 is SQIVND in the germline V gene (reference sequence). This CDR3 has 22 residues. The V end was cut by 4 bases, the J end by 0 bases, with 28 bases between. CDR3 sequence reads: CASSTVPPLQGRELSGANVLTF. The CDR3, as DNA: TGTGCCAGTAGTACGGTGCCCCCGTTACAGGGTAGAGAACTCTCTGGGGCCAACGTCCTGACTTTC.

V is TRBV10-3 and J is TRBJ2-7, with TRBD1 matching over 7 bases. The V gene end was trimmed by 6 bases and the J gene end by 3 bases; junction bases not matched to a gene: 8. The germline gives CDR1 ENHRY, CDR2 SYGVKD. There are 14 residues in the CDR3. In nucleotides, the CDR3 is TGTGCCATCAGGACCGGGACAGAGAGCTACGAGCAGTACTTC. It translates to CAIRTGTESYEQYF.

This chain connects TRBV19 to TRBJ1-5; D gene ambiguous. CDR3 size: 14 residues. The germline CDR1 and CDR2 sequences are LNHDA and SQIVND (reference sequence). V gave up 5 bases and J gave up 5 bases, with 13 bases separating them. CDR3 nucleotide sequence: TGTGCCAGTAGTTCCCGGGTCGCTCATCAGCCCCAGCATTTT. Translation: CASSSRVAHQPQHF.

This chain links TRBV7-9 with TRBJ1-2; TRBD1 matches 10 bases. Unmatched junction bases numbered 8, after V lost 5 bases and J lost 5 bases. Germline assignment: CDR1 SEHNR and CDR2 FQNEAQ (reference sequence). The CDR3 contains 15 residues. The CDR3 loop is CASSLDRGPLYGYTF. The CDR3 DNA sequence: TGTGCCAGCAGCCTCGACAGGGGGCCTCTATATGGCTACACCTTC.

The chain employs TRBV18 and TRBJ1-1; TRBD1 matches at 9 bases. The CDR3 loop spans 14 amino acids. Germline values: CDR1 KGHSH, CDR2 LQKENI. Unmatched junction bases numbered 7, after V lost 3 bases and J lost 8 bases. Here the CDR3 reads CASSPGQGTAEAFF. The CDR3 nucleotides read TGTGCCAGCTCACCGGGACAGGGAACTGCGGAAGCTTTCTTT.

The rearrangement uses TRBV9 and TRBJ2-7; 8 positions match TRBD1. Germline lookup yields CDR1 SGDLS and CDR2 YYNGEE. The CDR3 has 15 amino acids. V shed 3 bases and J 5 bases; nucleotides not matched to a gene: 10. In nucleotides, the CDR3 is TGTGCCAGCAGCGCCGGGCGACAGGGGTTCAACGAGCAGTACTTC. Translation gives CASSAGRQGFNEQYF.

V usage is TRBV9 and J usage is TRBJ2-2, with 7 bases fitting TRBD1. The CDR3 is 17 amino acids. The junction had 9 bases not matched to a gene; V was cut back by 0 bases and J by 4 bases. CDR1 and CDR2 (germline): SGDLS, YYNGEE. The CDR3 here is CASSVGLTAGGTGELFF. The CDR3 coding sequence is TGTGCCAGCAGCGTAGGGTTGACGGCAGGGGGCACCGGGGAGCTGTTTTTT.

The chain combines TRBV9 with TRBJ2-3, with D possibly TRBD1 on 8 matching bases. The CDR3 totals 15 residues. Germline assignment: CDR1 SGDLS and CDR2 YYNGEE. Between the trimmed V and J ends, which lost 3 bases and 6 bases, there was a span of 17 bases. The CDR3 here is CASSGRTGREDTQYF. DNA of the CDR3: TGTGCCAGCAGCGGCAGGACAGGGAGGGAGGATACGCAGTATTTT.

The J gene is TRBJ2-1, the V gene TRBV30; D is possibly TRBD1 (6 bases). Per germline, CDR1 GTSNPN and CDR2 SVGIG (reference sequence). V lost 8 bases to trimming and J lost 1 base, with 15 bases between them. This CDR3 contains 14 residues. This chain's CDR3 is CALAGTPSYNEQFF. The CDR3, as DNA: TGTGCCCTGGCTGGGACACCTTCCTACAATGAGCAGTTCTTC.

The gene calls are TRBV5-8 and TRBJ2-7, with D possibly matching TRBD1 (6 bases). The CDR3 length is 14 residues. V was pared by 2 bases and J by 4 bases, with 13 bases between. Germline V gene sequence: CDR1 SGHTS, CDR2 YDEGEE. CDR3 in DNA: TGTGCCAGCAGCTTAAGCCAGGACAGATACGAGCAGTACTTC. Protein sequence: CASSLSQDRYEQYF. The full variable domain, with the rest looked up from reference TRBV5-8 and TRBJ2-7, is EAGVTQSPTHLIKTRGQQATLRCSPISGHTSVYWYQQALGLGLQFLLWYDEGEERNRGNFPPRFSGRQFPNYSSELNVNALELEDSALYLCASSLSQDRYEQYFGPGTRLTVT.

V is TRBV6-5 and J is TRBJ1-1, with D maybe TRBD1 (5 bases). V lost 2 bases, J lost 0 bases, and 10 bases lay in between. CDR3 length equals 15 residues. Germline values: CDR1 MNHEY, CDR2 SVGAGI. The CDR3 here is CASSYAGFLNTEAFF. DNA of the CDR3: TGTGCCAGCAGTTACGCAGGGTTTTTGAACACTGAAGCTTTCTTT.

The CDR3 loop reads CASSQLTGQGYSYEQYF. CDR3 in DNA: TGCGCCAGCAGCCAATTAACGGGACAGGGATACTCCTACGAGCAGTACTTC. This sequence joins TRBV4-3 and TRBJ2-7, with TRBD1 matching 9 bases. The CDR3 is 17 residues long. J gave up 0 bases and V 2 bases, and 8 bases lay outside the gene matches. Per germline, CDR1 LGHNA and CDR2 YSLEER.

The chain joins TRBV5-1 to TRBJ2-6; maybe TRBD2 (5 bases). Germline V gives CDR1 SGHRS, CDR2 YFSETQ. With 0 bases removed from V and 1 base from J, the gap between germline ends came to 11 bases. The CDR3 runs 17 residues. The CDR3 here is CASSLGSSGSGANVLTF. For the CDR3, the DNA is TGCGCCAGCAGCTTGGGTTCATCGGGGTCTGGGGCCAACGTCCTGACTTTC.

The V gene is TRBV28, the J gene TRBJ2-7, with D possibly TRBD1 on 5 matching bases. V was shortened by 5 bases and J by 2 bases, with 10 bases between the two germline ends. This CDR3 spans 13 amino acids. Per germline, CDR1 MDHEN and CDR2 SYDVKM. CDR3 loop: CASSKVGPYEQYF. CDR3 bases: TGTGCCAGCAGTAAGGTGGGGCCCTACGAGCAGTACTTC.

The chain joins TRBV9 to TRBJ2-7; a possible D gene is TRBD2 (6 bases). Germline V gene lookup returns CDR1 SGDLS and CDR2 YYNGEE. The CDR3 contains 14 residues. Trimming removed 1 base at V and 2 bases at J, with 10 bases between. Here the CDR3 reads CASSVTGSTYEQYF. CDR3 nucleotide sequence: TGTGCCAGCAGCGTAACCGGGAGTACCTACGAGCAGTACTTC.